This T cell receptor (beta chain) was captured in a study of breast tumors, draining lymph nodes, adjacent tissues. Study results and limitations: Compared with basal-like, luminal-like tumors shared significantly more repertoire with nontumor tissue. Tumor T cell lymph node origin was a supported hypothesis, not proven. Tumor TCR diversity was below lymph nodes but above nontumor tissue.

A remark on this clonotype: Its matching antigen is unknown.

TCRdb passed the multiplex PCR reads through MiXCR, listing each CDR3 protein once. The sample shows about 25,000 distinct CDR3 sequences, approximately 23% of them seen only once. Germline V gene sequence: CDR1 PRHDT, CDR2 FYEKMQ (reference sequence). V shed 5 bases, J shed 3 bases, and the junction held 5 bases outside the gene matches. This CDR3 contains 14 residues. The sequenced material came from breast tumor tissue. This chain joins TRBV13 and TRBJ2-7; 9 positions agree with TRBD1. This sequence was found in a female donor with breast cancer. Some clones in this sample may be carry-over from other donors' samples. The CDR3, as DNA: TGTGCCAGCAGCAGGACAGGGGTGTTCTACGAGCAGTACTTC. Protein: CASSRTGVFYEQYF.